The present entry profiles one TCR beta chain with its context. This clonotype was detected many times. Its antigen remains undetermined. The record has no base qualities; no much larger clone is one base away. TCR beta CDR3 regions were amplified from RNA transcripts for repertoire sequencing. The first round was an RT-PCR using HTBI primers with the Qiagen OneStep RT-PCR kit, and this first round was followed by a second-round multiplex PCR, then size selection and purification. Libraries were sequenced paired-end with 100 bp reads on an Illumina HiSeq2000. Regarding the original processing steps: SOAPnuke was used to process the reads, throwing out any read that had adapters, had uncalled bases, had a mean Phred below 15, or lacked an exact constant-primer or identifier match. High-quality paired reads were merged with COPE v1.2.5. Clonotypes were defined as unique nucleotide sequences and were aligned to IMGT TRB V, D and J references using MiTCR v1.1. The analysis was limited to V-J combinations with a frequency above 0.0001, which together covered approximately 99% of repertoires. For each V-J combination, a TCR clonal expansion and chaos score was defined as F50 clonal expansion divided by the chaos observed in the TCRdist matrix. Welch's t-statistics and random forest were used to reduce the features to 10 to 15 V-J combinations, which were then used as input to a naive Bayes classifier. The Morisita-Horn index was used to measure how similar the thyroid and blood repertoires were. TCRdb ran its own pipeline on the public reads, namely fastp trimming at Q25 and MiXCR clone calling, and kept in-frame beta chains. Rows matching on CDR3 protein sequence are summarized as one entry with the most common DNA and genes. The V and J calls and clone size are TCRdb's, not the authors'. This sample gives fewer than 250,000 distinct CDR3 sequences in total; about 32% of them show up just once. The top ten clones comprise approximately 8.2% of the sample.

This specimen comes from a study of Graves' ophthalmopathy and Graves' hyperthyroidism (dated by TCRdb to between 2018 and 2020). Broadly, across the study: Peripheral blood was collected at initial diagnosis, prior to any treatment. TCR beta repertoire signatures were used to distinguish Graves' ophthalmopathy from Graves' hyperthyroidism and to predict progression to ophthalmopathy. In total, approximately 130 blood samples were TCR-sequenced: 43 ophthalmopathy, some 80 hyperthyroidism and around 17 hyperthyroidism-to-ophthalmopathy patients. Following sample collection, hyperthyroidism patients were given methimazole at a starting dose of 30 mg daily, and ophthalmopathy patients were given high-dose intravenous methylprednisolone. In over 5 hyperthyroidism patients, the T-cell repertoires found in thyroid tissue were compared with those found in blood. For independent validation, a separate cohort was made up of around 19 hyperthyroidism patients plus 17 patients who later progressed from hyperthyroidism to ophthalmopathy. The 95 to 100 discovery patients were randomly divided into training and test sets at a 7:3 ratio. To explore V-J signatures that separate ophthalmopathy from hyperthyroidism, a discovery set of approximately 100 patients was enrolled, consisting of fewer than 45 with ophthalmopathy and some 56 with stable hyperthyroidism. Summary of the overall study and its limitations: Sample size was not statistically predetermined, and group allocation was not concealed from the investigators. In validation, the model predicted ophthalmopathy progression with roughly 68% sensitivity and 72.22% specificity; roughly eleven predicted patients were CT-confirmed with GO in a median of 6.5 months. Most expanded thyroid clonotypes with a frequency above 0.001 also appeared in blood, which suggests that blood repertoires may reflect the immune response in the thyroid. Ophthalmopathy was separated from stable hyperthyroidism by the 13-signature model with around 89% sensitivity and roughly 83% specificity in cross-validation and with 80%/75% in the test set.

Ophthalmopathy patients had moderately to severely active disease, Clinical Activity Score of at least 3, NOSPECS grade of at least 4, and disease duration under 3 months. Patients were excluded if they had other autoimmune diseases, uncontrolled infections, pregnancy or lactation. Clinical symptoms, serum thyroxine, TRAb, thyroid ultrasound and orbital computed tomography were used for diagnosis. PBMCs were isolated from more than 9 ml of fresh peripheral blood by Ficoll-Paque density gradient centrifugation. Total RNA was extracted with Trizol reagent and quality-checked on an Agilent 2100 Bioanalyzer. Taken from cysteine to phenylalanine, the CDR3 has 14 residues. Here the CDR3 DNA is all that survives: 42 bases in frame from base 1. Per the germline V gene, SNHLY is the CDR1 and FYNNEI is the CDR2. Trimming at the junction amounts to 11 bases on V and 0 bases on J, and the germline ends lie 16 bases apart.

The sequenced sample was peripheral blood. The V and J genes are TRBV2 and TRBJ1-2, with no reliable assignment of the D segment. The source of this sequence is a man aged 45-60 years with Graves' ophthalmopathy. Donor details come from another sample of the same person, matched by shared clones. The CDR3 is CAGLKDGANYGYTF. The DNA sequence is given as TGTGCCGGGCTAAAAGACGGGGCTAACTATGGCTACACCTTC. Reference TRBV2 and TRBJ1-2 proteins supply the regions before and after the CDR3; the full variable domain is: EPEVTQTPSHQVTQMGQEVILRCVPISNHLYFYWYRQILGQKVEFLVSFYNNEISEKSEIFDDQFSVERPDGSNFTLKIRSTKLEDSAMYFCAGLKDGANYGYTFGSGTRLTVV.